This TCR beta chain is drawn from a study of spatial heterogeneity in lung cancer. This clonotype was detected ten times or more. The time point denotes: blood at routine non-recurrence follow-up after resection. Unsorted whole RNA samples from tumor, nontumor lung or frozen PBMC were sequenced. TCRdb used MiXCR to reprocess the 5' RACE reads, holding one entry per CDR3 protein. The table shows about 110,000 distinct CDR3 sequences, with 11% occurring only once. Germline CDR1 is LGHNA and CDR2 is YNFKEQ. With 1 base removed from V and 8 bases from J, the gap between germline ends came to 9 bases. The CDR3 contains 13 residues.

The TCR sequence derives from a female donor with early-stage non-small cell lung cancer. Here the sequenced sample was PBMCs, taken at follow-up. This chain uses TRBV4-2 with TRBJ2-1; D remains ambiguous. CDR3 nucleotide sequence: TGTGCCAGCAGCCAAGTTGGTCGGGATGAGCAGTTCTTC. Amino acids: CASSQVGRDEQFF.